This T cell receptor (beta chain) emerged from a study of vaccination effects on CD4 cells after COVID-19. Using immunoSEQ multiplex PCR, the repertoire was profiled, and TCRdb retains in-frame clones only, with some absent. The sample yields approximately 22,000 clones, around 75% seen once. This clone has just one count. Antigen unknown. Germline values: CDR1 SQVTM, CDR2 ANQGSEA. The V and J ends lost 4 bases and 7 bases, in that order; junction bases with no gene match: 16. This CDR3 region has 16 residues. Before sequencing, viral peptide pools were used by the ViraFEST assay to expand antigen-specific CD4+ T cells. Subsequent to a culture period of 10 to 11 days, CD4+ T cells were isolated. The infection with SARS-CoV-2 (confirmed by PCR) occurred in this person between March and December 2020. Every well got fewer than 2.5 million PBMC, which were grown with about 9.6 IU/ml IL-2 and about 9.2 ug/ml peptides. IL-2 medium took the place of half the medium on both days 3 and 7.

Findings of the study overall: Convalescent patients were scarce in the study, and it lacked early post-infection timepoints.

The starting material was CD4+ T cells from PBMCs cultured with a peptide pool, obtained before COVID-19 vaccination. The receptor was isolated from a human donor who had a prior SARS-CoV-2 infection. The chain is built from TRBV29-1 and TRBJ1-2; 9 positions agree with TRBD1. The CDR3 spells CSVGNPGQGIVGGYTF. CDR3 in DNA: TGCAGCGTTGGGAATCCCGGACAGGGGATAGTCGGTGGCTACACCTTC.